These 7 T cell receptor beta chains share one sample of origin, sequenced in a study of OX40 agonist ivuxolimab in advanced cancers. Profiling relied on immunoSEQ multiplex PCR, and the TCRdb table lists in-frame clones only, not all of them. Of 55,000 to 90,000 clones in the sample, more than 80% were seen once. Sample: CD4+ or CD8+ T cells sorted from blood, taken in a trial of the OX40 agonist ivuxolimab. These TCRs come from an adult with an advanced solid tumor such as melanoma, head and neck, liver or kidney cancer.

The CDR3 DNA sequence: TGTGCCAGTGGGCAGGCGGTGAGTGAGCAGTTCTTC. Its translation is CASGQAVSEQFF. The chain is built from TRBV19 and TRBJ2-1; no definite D call. V was trimmed by 8 bases and J by 9 bases, leaving 14 bases between them. Per the germline V gene, CDR1 is LNHDA and CDR2 is SQIVND (reference sequence). The CDR3 has 12 amino acids.

V is TRBV6-5 and J is TRBJ2-1; 7 bases are a match to TRBD2. The CDR3 loop spans 14 amino acids. The ends lost 7 bases at V and 0 bases at J; junction bases unmatched: 3. Germline V lookup: CDR1 MNHEY, CDR2 SVGAGI. The DNA of the CDR3 is TGTGCCAGCACGCGGGGGAGCTCCTACAATGAGCAGTTCTTC. Translated: CASTRGSSYNEQFF.

The rearrangement links TRBV11-3 to TRBJ2-5, with no clear D. Trimming stripped 0 bases from V and 5 bases from J, with 10 bases between. CDR3 length: 14 residues. CDR1 is SGHNT, CDR2 YENEEA, per germline. CDR3 sequence: CASSLERMEETQYF. In nucleotides, the CDR3 is TGTGCCAGCAGCTTAGAGAGGATGGAGGAGACCCAGTACTTC.

The gene calls are TRBV25-1 and TRBJ2-5; D might be TRBD1 (6 bases). The CDR3 loop spans 13 amino acids. V gave up 6 bases and J gave up 2 bases, with 10 bases separating them. Germline V gives CDR1 MGHDK, CDR2 SYGVNS. The CDR3: CASSRTVQETQYF. In DNA form, the CDR3 reads TGTGCCAGCAGCCGGACAGTACAAGAGACCCAGTACTTC.

The chain has TRBV11-1 and TRBJ1-1; a weak D match, TRBD1 (6 bases). This CDR3 spans 15 amino acids. Deletions cut 5 bases from V and 5 bases from J, with 18 bases between. The germline V gene has CDR1 SGHAT and CDR2 FQDESV (reference sequence). The CDR3 region is CASSMHLGGRTEAFF. The CDR3 DNA reads as TGTGCCAGCAGCATGCACCTCGGGGGCAGGACTGAAGCTTTCTTT.

V and J are TRBV5-1 and TRBJ1-4; a weak D match, TRBD1 (5 bases). Germline CDR1 SGHRS, CDR2 YFSETQ. The V gene lost 4 bases and the J gene lost 5 bases, with 9 bases spanning the gap. This CDR3 is built from 13 residues. Here the CDR3 DNA reads TGCGCCAGCAGCCCCCAGGGAAATGAAAAACTGTTTTTT. It specifies CASSPQGNEKLFF.

The chain links TRBV2 to TRBJ1-5; tentative D call: TRBD1 (5 bases). The length of the CDR3 is 15 residues. Germline V gene lookup returns CDR1 SNHLY and CDR2 FYNNEI. The ends were cut back, 6 bases at V and 2 bases at J, with 14 bases in the middle. The CDR3 protein is CASRIQDGGNQPQHF. The CDR3 coding sequence is TGTGCCAGCAGGATACAGGATGGGGGCAATCAGCCCCAGCATTTT.